The next 7 T cell receptor beta chains were all read from a single sample in a study of blood T cells in healthy people across ages. Next came a second PCR, run for roughly 7 to 12 cycles, which used a sample-barcoded 5' primer along with a J-beta primer mix. TCRdb re-called the 5' RACE reads with MiXCR, one entry per CDR3 protein. The sample has around 870,000 distinct CDR3 sequences, around 28% seen once. The specimen sequenced was blood. These receptors all stem from an elderly woman in good health.

This clonotype was counted at least ten times. V and J are TRBV5-1 and TRBJ1-5, with a weak D call TRBD1 (6 bases). This CDR3 has 15 residues. Trimming cost V 5 bases and J 5 bases, with 17 bases left between them. Germline CDR1 and CDR2: SGHRS and YFSETQ. Here the CDR3 reads CASRAGVMFDQPQHF. CDR3 bases: TGCGCCAGCAGGGCAGGGGTTATGTTCGATCAGCCCCAGCATTTT.

This clonotype was seen many times. This chain uses TRBV7-2 with TRBJ2-5; 9 positions match TRBD2. Germline V gene lookup returns CDR1 SGHTA and CDR2 FQGNSA. V trimming: 5 bases; J trimming: 1 base; junction bases outside the gene matches: 2. The CDR3 consists of 14 residues. CDR3 loop: CASSRTSVQETQYF. The DNA for the CDR3 is TGTGCCAGCAGCCGGACTAGCGTCCAAGAGACCCAGTACTTC. Full variable domain (missing parts from reference TRBV7-2 and TRBJ2-5): GAGVSQSPSNKVTEKGKDVELRCDPISGHTALYWYRQSLGQGLEFLIYFQGNSAPDKSGLPSDRFSAERTGGSVSTLTIQRTQQEDSAVYLCASSRTSVQETQYFGPGTRLLVL.

This chain links TRBV3-1 with TRBJ2-5; TRBD2 matches at 8 bases. J was trimmed by 11 bases and V by 2 bases; bases with no gene match: 16. Germline V CDR1 and CDR2: LGHDT, YNNKEL (reference sequence). The CDR3 has 16 residues. CDR3 nucleotide sequence: TGTGCCAGCAGCCAACTACGGGGGGGTACGAGAAATGAGCAGTACTTC. Protein product: CASSQLRGGTRNEQYF.

To note about this clonotype: This CDR3 is missing its conserved last phenylalanine or tryptophan, likely due to a read error. This sequence joins TRBV5-1 and TRBJ2-5, with D possibly matching TRBD1 (5 bases). Per germline, CDR1 SGHRS and CDR2 YFSETQ. Trimming took 1 base from V and 0 from J, leaving 10 bases between them. The CDR3 contains 15 residues. The CDR3 here is CASSLRETDQETQYI. In DNA, the CDR3 is TGCGCCAGCAGCTTGCGAGAGACAGACCAAGAGACCCAGTACATC.

This clonotype has more than one count but fewer than ten. This chain connects TRBV6-1 to TRBJ1-6; TRBD1 agrees at 7 bases. CDR1 is MNHNS, CDR2 SASEGT, per germline. The CDR3 totals 15 residues. V lost 3 bases, J lost 3 bases, and 2 bases stayed unmatched. The DNA of the CDR3 is TGTGCCAGCAGTGAGGGGACAGTCTATAATTCACCCCTCCACTTT. Protein sequence: CASSEGTVYNSPLHF.

This clonotype was recorded at least ten times. Written as DNA, the CDR3 is TGTGCCAGCAGCTTAATAGCGGCAGGGTCCTCCTACAATGAGCAGTTCTTC. Translated: CASSLIAAGSSYNEQFF. The genes are TRBV7-2 and TRBJ2-1, with D possibly being TRBD2 (6 bases). The CDR3 sequence is 17 residues long. Trimming took 2 bases from V and 0 from J, leaving 14 bases between them. The germline V gene encodes CDR1 SGHTA and CDR2 FQGNSA.

A remark on this clonotype: A read error is possible here, since a much larger clone lies one base away. The CDR3 DNA reads TGTGCCAGCAGTTACTCGAAATGTGAAAAACTGTTTTTT. This codes for CASSYSKCEKLFF. The V gene is TRBV6-5, the J gene TRBJ1-4; D is unclear. Trimming removed 0 bases from V and 7 bases from J, with 6 bases in between. There are 13 residues in the CDR3. The germline gives CDR1 MNHEY, CDR2 SVGAGI.